The rows below give T cell receptor beta chains drawn from one sample of a study of blood T cells in healthy people across ages. MiXCR was run by TCRdb on the 5' RACE reads, yielding one entry per CDR3 protein. Seen here are hundreds of thousands of distinct CDR3 sequences, about half observed once, and the top ten hold 30% to 40%. Sequencing input: blood. Source of these receptors: a woman aged 55 to 70 in good health. The CDR3 runs from the conserved cysteine through the conserved F or W. The listing skips clone size in some rows; elsewhere it reads once, few, many or a size class.

TRBV2,NA,CAWVKGATYNEQFF
TRBV7-2,few,CASSSWTGGRNIQYF
TRBV4-1,few,CASSQAWTVPYGYTF
TRBV12-3/TRBV12-4,NA,CASSSVPSYEQYF
TRBV6-6,NA,CASSYERNNEQYF
TRBV5-1,few,CASSFGLARNNEQFF
TRBV30,NA,CAWSVGQIYEQYF
TRBV5-1,many,CASSLTFRDFYNEQFF
TRBV5-1,NA,CASSLSPRGSGNEQFF
TRBV5-6,NA,CASSLNPFSYNEQFF
TRBV16,NA,CASSQSTSGANVLTF
TRBV3-1,few,CASSPLAGVETQYF
TRBV15,NA,CATSRGGTDTQYF
TRBV28,NA,CASSFGPQGTQYF
TRBV7-9,few,CASSPGGYTTYEQYF
TRBV5-1,NA,CASSSGTANQPQHF
TRBV20-1,many,CSANKRSSYEQYF
TRBV7-6,NA,CASSLVPPGQGSTDTQYF
TRBV6-2/TRBV6-3,NA,CASSYSDGPYEQYF
TRBV28,NA,CASNPLKGYEQYF
TRBV25-1,NA,CASEPGQGPNEQFF
TRBV19,NA,CASSILGANVLTF
TRBV28,few,CASYTGGEGTTQAEAFF
TRBV7-9,NA,CASSTQGANTEAFF
TRBV20-1,few,CSATDTTEAFF
TRBV2,few,CASSVGKKGTEAFF
TRBV4-1,NA,CASSQDEAGDEQFF
TRBV10-3,NA,CAISEGTEETQYF
TRBV20-1,NA,CSARDSTGTRNYGYTF
TRBV20-1,NA,CSARDVGGVAEAFF
TRBV10-3,NA,CAISVGSGTEAFF
TRBV7-2,NA,CASSLHSPYSGELFF
TRBV15,NA,CATSRSRDTQYF
TRBV28,NA,CAGSLEPGRDEQYF
TRBV10-3,NA,CAIHGTMNTEAFF
TRBV18,NA,CASSPQGIGNQPQHF
TRBV28,NA,CASSLGRLAGGTGEQFF
TRBV28,NA,CASRNTGTAYGYTF
TRBV20-1,NA,CSAPSSYEQYF
TRBV20-1,NA,CTAGPINEKLFF
TRBV6-4,few,CASSESAGEADTQYF
TRBV4-3,NA,CASSQQASGGVTDTQYF
TRBV4-1,few,CASSQDRARDNSPLHF
TRBV14,NA,CASSQDKGTGTDTQYF
TRBV4-2,NA,CASSQEVSYTGEPFF
TRBV29-1,few,CSVDVGRASSYNEQFF
TRBV10-3,NA,CAISERSAILANYGYTF
TRBV20-1,few,CSARDEDRNGYEQYF
TRBV7-2,few,CASSPGRRGDTQYF
TRBV4-1,NA,CASSQDPAAGRNEQFF
TRBV13,NA,CASVLDRGGPSYEQYF
TRBV12-3/TRBV12-4,many,CASSWWSVSNEQFF
TRBV7-2,once,CASSLGGTSGSEQYF
TRBV20-1,few,CSAREIGVWRNQPQHF
TRBV20-1,NA,CSVVSGAQETQYF
TRBV6-6,NA,CASTGSYYEQYF
TRBV7-2,NA,CASSLVSSGTARNEQFF